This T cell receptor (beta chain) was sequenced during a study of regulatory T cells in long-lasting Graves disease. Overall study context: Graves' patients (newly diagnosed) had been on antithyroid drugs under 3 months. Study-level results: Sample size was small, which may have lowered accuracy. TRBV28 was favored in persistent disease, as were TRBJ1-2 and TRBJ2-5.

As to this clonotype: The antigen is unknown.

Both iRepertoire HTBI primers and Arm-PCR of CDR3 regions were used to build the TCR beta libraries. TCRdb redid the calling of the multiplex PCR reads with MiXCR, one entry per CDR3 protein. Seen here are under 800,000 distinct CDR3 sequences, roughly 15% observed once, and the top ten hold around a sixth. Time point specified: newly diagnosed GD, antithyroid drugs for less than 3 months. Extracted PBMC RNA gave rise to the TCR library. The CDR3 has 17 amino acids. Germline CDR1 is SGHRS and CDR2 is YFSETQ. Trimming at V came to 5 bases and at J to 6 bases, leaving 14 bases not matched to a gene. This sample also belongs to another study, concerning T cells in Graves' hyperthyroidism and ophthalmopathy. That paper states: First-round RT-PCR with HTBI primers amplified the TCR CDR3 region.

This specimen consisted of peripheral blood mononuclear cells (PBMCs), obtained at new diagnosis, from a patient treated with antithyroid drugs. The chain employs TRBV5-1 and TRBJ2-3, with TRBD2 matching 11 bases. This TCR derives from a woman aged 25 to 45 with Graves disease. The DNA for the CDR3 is TGCGCCAGCAGATCAGGGCTAGCGGGAGGCCAAGGGGATACGCAGTATTTT. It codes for CASRSGLAGGQGDTQYF.